Sequencing of this TCR beta chain was carried out in a study of beta chain features in type 1 diabetes. Regarding the study as a whole: Type 1 diabetes patients had moderately but significantly shorter TCRB CDR3s in all four CD4+ subsets.

Reverse transcription of all isolated RNA meant that expressed TCRB transcripts were sequenced. Clones were read by immunoSEQ multiplex PCR, and TCRdb kept only the in-frame ones, dropping some. Here the sample spans over 200,000 clones, about a tenth being singletons. As regards this clone: Its specificity is not known.

Germline CDR1 PRHDT, CDR2 FYEKMQ (reference sequence). This CDR3 spans 14 amino acids. V was cut by 1 base and J by 8 bases, with 12 bases left in between. Sequencing was carried out using naive CD4+ T cells from blood. The origin of this receptor is a man aged 25 to 40 with type 1 diabetes. This chain joins TRBV13 and TRBJ2-4; weak D call: TRBD2 (5 bases). The CDR3 spells CASSLARRGDIQYF. CDR3 DNA sequence: TGTGCCAGCAGCTTAGCACGTCGGGGAGACATTCAGTACTTC.